The clone carrying this TCR beta chain appeared once. Its antigen is currently unknown. Looked up from germline, CDR1 is SGHTA and CDR2 is FQGTGA. V dropped 5 bases and J dropped 8 bases, with 18 bases sitting between them. The CDR3 contains 14 residues. The sample is drawn from a study of siplizumab effects on memory and regulatory T cells. The study's findings and limits: Reactions containing siplizumab showed mappable alloreactive CD4+ clones averaging 68.8% Treg-derived, versus about 27% in controls. Researchers did not confirm the suppressive function of proliferating Tregs from siplizumab cultures. Roughly 80-97% of proliferating clones (CD4+ or CD8+) could not be assigned a naive or memory phenotype.

Clones were sequenced by immunoSEQ multiplex PCR, and TCRdb holds only the in-frame ones, with some missing. The sample has approximately 94,000 clones, 93% seen once; the top ten hold over 5.5%. V gene TRBV7-3 combines with J gene TRBJ1-1, with D unresolved. The specimen sequenced was CD8+ T cells sorted from blood. This TCR was sampled from a human donor in good health. This chain's CDR3 is CASSPGTAGGEAFF. DNA for the CDR3: TGTGCCAGCAGCCCCGGTACCGCAGGCGGGGAAGCTTTCTTT.